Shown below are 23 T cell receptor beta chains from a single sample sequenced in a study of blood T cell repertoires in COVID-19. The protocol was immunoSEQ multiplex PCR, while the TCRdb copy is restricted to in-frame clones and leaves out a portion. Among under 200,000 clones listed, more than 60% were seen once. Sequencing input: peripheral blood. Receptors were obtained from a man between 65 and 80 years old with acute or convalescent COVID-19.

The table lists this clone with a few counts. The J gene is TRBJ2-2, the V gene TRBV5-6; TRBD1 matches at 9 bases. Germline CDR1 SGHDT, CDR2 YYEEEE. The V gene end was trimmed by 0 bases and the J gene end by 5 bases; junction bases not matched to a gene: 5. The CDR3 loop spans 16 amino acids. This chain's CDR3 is CASSLAWTGVTGELFF. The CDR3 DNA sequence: TGTGCCAGCAGCTTGGCTTGGACAGGGGTGACCGGGGAGCTGTTTTTT.

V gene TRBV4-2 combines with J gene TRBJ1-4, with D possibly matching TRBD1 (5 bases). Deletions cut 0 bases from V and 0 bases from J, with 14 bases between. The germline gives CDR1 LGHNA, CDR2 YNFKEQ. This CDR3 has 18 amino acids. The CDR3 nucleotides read TGTGCCAGCAGCCAAGATGGGGCCAGGGCCTCAACTAATGAAAAACTGTTTTTT. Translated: CASSQDGARASTNEKLFF.

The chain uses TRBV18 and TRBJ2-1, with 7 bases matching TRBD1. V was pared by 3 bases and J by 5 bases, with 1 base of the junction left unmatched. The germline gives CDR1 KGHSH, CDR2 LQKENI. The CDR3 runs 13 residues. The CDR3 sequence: CASSPGTDNEQFF. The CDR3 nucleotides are TGTGCCAGCTCACCCGGGACAGACAATGAGCAGTTCTTC.

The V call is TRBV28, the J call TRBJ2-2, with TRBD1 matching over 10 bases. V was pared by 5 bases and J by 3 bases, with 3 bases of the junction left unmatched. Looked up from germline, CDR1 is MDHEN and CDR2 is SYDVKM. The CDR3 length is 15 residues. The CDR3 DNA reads TGTGCCAGCAGTCCCGGGACAGGGGACACCGGGGAGCTGTTTTTT. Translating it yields CASSPGTGDTGELFF. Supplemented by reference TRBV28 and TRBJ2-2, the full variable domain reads DVKVTQSSRYLVKRTGEKVFLECVQDMDHENMFWYRQDPGLGLRLIYFSYDVKMKEKGDIPEGYSVSREKKERFSLILESASTNQTSMYLCASSPGTGDTGELFFGEGSRLTVL.

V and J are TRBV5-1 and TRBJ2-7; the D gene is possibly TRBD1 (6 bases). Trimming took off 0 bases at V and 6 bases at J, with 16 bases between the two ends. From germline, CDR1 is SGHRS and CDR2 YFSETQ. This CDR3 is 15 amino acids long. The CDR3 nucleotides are TGCGCCAGCAGCTTGGCAGGGACAATCGCTGTCGAGCAGTACTTC. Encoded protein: CASSLAGTIAVEQYF.

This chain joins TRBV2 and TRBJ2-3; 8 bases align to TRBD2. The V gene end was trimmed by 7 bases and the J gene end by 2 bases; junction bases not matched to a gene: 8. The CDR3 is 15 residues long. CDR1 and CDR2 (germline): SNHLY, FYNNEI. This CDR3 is CASTEVSGNTDTQYF. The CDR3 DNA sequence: TGTGCCAGCACCGAGGTTAGCGGGAACACAGATACGCAGTATTTT.

CDR3 sequence: CASSQAPGANTGELFF. The CDR3 DNA sequence: TGCGCCAGCAGCCAAGCCCCCGGGGCGAACACCGGGGAGCTGTTTTTT. The chain uses TRBV4-3 and TRBJ2-2; D might be TRBD2 (5 bases). The germline gives CDR1 LGHNA, CDR2 YSLEER. V was trimmed by 1 base and J by 0 bases, leaving 9 bases between them. There are 16 residues in the CDR3.

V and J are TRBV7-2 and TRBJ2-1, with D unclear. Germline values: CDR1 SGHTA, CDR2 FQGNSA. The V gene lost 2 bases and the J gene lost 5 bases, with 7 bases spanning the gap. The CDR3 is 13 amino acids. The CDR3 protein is CASSLSRDNEQFF. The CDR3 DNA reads TGTGCCAGCAGCTTAAGTCGGGACAATGAGCAGTTCTTC.

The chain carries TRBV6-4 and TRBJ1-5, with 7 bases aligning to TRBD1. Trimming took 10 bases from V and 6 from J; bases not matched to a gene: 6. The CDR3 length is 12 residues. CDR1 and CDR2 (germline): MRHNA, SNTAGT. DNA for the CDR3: TGTGCCATCAGGGGGGGTACTCAGCCCCAGCATTTT. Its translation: CAIRGGTQPQHF.

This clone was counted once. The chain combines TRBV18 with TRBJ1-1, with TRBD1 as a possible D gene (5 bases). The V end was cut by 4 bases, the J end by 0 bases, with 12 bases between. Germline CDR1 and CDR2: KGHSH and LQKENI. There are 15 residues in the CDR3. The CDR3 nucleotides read TGTGCCAGCTCACTCTTCGTGGGGCTGAACACTGAAGCTTTCTTT. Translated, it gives CASSLFVGLNTEAFF. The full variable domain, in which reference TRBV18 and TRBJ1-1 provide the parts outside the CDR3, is NAGVMQNPRHLVRRRGQEARLRCSPMKGHSHVYWYRQLPEEGLKFMVYLQKENIIDESGMPKERFSAEFPKEGPSILRIQQVVRGDSAAYFCASSLFVGLNTEAFFGQGTRLTVV.

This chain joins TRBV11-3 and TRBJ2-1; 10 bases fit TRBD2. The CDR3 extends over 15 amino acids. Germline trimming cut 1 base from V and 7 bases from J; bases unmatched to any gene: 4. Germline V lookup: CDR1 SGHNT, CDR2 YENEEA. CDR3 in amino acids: CASSLVSSGGNEQFF. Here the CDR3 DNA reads TGTGCCAGCAGCTTAGTTTCTAGCGGGGGAAATGAGCAGTTCTTC.

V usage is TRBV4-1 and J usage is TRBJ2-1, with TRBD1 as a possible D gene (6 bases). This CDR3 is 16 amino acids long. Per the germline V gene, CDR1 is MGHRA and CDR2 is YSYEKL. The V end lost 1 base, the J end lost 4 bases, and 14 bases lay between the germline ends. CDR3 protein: CASSQVRGYTYNEQFF. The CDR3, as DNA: TGCGCCAGCAGCCAAGTGAGGGGGTACACTTACAATGAGCAGTTCTTC.

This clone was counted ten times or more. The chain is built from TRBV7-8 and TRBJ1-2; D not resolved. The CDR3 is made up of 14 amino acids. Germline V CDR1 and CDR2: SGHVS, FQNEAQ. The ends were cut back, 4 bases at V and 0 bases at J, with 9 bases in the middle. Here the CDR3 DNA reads TGTGCCAGCAGCTCCAGGCAGTCTAACTATGGCTACACCTTC. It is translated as CASSSRQSNYGYTF. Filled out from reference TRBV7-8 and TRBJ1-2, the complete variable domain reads GAGVSQSPRYKVAKRGQDVALRCDPISGHVSLFWYQQALGQGPEFLTYFQNEAQLDKSGLPSDRFFAERPEGSVSTLKIQRTQQEDSAVYLCASSSRQSNYGYTFGSGTRLTVV.

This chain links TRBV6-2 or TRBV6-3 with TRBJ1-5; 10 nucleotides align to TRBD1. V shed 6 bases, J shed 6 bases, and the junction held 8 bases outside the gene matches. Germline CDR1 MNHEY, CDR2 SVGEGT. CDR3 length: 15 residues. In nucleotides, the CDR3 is TGTGCCAGCAGCTCTGGACAGGGGGTCGGTCAGCCCCAGCATTTT. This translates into CASSSGQGVGQPQHF.

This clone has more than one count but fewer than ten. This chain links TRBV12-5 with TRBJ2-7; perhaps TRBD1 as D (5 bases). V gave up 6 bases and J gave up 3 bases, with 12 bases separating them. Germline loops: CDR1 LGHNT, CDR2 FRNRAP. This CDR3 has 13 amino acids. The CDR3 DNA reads TGTGCTAGTGGGGACAACTTGAGCTACGAGCAGTACTTC. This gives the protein CASGDNLSYEQYF. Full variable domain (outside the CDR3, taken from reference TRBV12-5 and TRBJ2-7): DARVTQTPRHKVTEMGQEVTMRCQPILGHNTVFWYRQTMMQGLELLAYFRNRAPLDDSGMPKDRFSAEMPDATLATLKIQPSEPRDSAVYFCASGDNLSYEQYFGPGTRLTVT.

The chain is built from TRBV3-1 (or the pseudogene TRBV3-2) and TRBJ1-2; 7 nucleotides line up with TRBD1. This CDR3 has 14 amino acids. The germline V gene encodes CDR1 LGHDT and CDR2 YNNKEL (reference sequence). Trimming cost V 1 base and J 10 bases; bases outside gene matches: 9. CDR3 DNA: TGTGCCAGCAGCCAAGGCGGTGTGACAGGGCTCTACACCTTC. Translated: CASSQGGVTGLYTF.

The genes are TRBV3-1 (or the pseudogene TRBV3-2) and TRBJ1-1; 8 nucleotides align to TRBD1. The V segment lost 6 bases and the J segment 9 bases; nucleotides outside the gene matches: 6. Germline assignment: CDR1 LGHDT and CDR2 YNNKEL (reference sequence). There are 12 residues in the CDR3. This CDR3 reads CASRHGQGKAFF. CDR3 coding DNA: TGTGCCAGCAGGCATGGACAGGGAAAAGCTTTCTTT.

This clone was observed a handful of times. The CDR3 nucleotides read TGTGCCAGCAGTTCGGACAATTACAATGAGCAGTTCTTC. Amino acids: CASSSDNYNEQFF. This sequence joins TRBV6-2 or TRBV6-3 and TRBJ2-1; tentative D call: TRBD1 (5 bases). Trimming cost V 4 bases and J 4 bases, with 8 bases left between them. Germline V gene lookup returns CDR1 MNHEY and CDR2 SVGEGT. There are 13 residues in the CDR3.

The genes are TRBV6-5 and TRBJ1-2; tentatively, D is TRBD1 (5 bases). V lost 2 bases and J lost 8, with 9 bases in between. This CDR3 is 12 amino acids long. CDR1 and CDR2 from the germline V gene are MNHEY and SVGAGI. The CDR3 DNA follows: TGTGCCAGCAGTTACCCCGGGGGAGGCTACACCTTC. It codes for CASSYPGGGYTF.

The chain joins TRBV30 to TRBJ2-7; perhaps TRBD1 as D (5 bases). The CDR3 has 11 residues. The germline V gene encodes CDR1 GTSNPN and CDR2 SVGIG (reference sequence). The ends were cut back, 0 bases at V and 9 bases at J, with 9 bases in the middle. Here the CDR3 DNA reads TGTGCCTGGAGTGTAGGGGCAGGGCAGTACTTC. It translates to CAWSVGAGQYF.

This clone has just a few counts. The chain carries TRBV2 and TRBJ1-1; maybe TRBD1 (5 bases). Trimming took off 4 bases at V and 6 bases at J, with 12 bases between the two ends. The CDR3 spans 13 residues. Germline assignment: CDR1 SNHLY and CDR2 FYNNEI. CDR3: CASSGWGEAEAFF. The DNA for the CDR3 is TGTGCCAGCAGTGGCTGGGGGGAAGCTGAAGCTTTCTTT.

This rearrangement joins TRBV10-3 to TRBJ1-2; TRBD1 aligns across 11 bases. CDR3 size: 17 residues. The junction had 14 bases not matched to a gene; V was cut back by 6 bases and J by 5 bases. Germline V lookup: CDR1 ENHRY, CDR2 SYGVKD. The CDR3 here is CAIRDTSGQGDLYGYTF. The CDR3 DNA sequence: TGTGCCATCAGAGACACTTCGGGACAGGGGGATCTTTATGGCTACACCTTC.

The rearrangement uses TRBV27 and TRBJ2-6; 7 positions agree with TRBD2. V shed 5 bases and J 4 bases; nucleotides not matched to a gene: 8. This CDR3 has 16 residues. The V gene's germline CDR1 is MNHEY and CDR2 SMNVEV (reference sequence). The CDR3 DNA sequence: TGTGCCAGCAGTGGAATCGGGGGGACCGGGGCCAACGTCCTGACTTTC. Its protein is CASSGIGGTGANVLTF.